These 21 T cell receptor beta chains originate from one sample sequenced in a study of T cells in Graves' hyperthyroidism and ophthalmopathy. Amplified TCR beta CDR3 regions came from RNA transcripts. During a first-round RT-PCR of the TCR CDR3, the HTBI primer set was used. TCRdb re-derived calls from the multiplex PCR reads in MiXCR, one entry per CDR3 protein. Of under 350,000 distinct CDR3 sequences listed, 21% were seen once; the top ten hold under 55%. The source material was blood. All receptors come from a woman between 50 and 59 years old with Graves' hyperthyroidism.

This clonotype was observed at least ten times. The chain joins TRBV15 to TRBJ2-5, with TRBD2 as a possible D gene (5 bases). V gave up 0 bases and J gave up 5 bases, with 16 bases separating them. Germline V gene lookup returns CDR1 LNHNV and CDR2 YYDKDF (reference sequence). The CDR3 runs 16 residues. CDR3 sequence (DNA): TGTGCCACCAGCAGAGATCAGGAGGCCCTTGGGGAGACCCAGTACTTC. Its protein is CATSRDQEALGETQYF.

This clonotype showed up just a few times. The chain is built from TRBV11-3 and TRBJ2-5, with D possibly being TRBD2 (6 bases). Germline CDR1 SGHNT, CDR2 YENEEA. This CDR3 has 14 amino acids. Trimming pared 1 base from V and 1 base from J, leaving 7 bases between. This chain's CDR3 is CASSLGTTQETQYF. CDR3 in DNA: TGTGCCAGCAGCTTAGGGACTACCCAAGAGACCCAGTACTTC.

This clonotype was found many times. The J gene is TRBJ2-7, the V gene TRBV6-6, with a weak D call TRBD2 (6 bases). This CDR3 spans 15 amino acids. The V end lost 0 bases, the J end lost 4 bases, and 13 bases lay between the germline ends. Germline assignment: CDR1 MNHNY and CDR2 SVGAGI (reference sequence). For the CDR3, the DNA is TGTGCCAGCAGTTACTCGATATCCGGGAGATACGAGCAGTACTTC. It encodes CASSYSISGRYEQYF.

In this sample, this clonotype turned up a few times. The chain has TRBV19 and TRBJ1-2; unclear D gene. Germline loops: CDR1 LNHDA, CDR2 SQIVND (reference sequence). Trimming took 1 base from V and 2 from J, leaving 14 bases between them. The CDR3 is 16 amino acids. The CDR3 here is CASSIGTGPANYGYTF. CDR3 nucleotide sequence: TGTGCCAGTAGTATAGGGACCGGTCCGGCGAACTATGGCTACACCTTC.

This clonotype was detected ten times or more. This CDR3 is CASSQDRQPEYF. The CDR3 coding sequence is TGTGCCAGCAGCCAAGATCGTCAGCCGGAGTACTTC. The chain links TRBV3-1 to TRBJ2-5; D gene unclear. CDR3 length equals 12 residues. V was cut by 0 bases and J by 12 bases, with 11 bases left in between. The germline V gene encodes CDR1 LGHDT and CDR2 YNNKEL (reference sequence).

As concerns this clonotype: It may be a read error: a sequence one base away is much more abundant. The V call is TRBV5-1, the J call TRBJ2-2, with 9 bases matching TRBD2. The CDR3 has 16 amino acids. CDR1 is SGHRS, CDR2 YFSETQ, per germline. With 9 bases clipped from V and 3 bases from J, the junction kept 12 bases outside the gene matches. CDR3 DNA sequence: TGCGCCAACAGAGGGCTAGCGGGGATGGACACCGGGGAGCTGTTTTTT. Its translation is CANRGLAGMDTGELFF.

A few counts support this clonotype. The chain recombines TRBV11-2 with TRBJ2-1, with 7 nucleotides matching TRBD2. Germline values: CDR1 SGHAT, CDR2 FQNNGV. The CDR3 loop spans 15 amino acids. V was pared by 1 base and J by 4 bases, with 4 bases of the junction left unmatched. DNA of the CDR3: TGTGCCAGCAGCTTAGTGGGGCGGGGGTACAATGAGCAGTTCTTC. Protein: CASSLVGRGYNEQFF.

This chain joins TRBV27 and TRBJ2-5; D is possibly TRBD1 (6 bases). The CDR3 consists of 17 residues. The germline V gene encodes CDR1 MNHEY and CDR2 SMNVEV (reference sequence). With 1 base removed from V and 2 bases from J, the gap between germline ends came to 17 bases. CDR3 DNA: TGTGCCAGCAGTTTATTACAGGGCTTCCAACCGCAAGAGACCCAGTACTTC. Translated, it gives CASSLLQGFQPQETQYF.

In its sample, this clonotype was seen many times. V and J are TRBV20-1 and TRBJ1-6; 7 bases line up with TRBD1. V lost 6 bases to trimming and J lost 8 bases; unmatched junction nucleotides: 10. Germline V gene sequence: CDR1 DFQATT, CDR2 SNEGSKA (reference sequence). This CDR3 region has 14 residues. The CDR3 region has the DNA TGCAGTGCCACAGGGGACATAGGAGATTCACCCCTCCACTTT. It yields the protein CSATGDIGDSPLHF.

A few counts support this clonotype. This chain connects TRBV20-1 to TRBJ2-7, with D perhaps TRBD1 (5 bases). Trimming removed 3 bases from V and 7 bases from J, with 13 bases in between. Germline V gives CDR1 DFQATT, CDR2 SNEGSKA (reference sequence). The CDR3 spans 12 residues. For the CDR3, the DNA is TGCAGTGCTAGCGACAGCCTTTGGGAGCAGTACTTC. As protein: CSASDSLWEQYF.

In its sample, this clonotype was seen many times. This chain uses TRBV20-1 with TRBJ1-5; 8 bases fit TRBD1. Germline CDR1 DFQATT, CDR2 SNEGSKA (reference sequence). This CDR3 is 15 amino acids long. V lost 5 bases to trimming and J lost 5 bases; unmatched junction nucleotides: 11. CDR3 sequence reads: CSALTGTGTYQPQHF. The CDR3, as DNA: TGCAGTGCTCTGACAGGGACAGGTACTTATCAGCCCCAGCATTTT.

As to this clonotype: This may be a read error, as it is one base from a much larger clone. This chain connects TRBV6-1 to TRBJ2-1; D is perhaps TRBD2 (5 bases). Germline CDR1 and CDR2: MNHNS and SASEGT. This CDR3 is 13 amino acids long. With 4 bases removed from V and 5 bases from J, the gap between germline ends came to 9 bases. CDR3 loop: CASSGHGNNEQFF. The CDR3 nucleotides read TGTGCCAGCAGTGGACACGGGAACAATGAGCAGTTCTTC.

This clonotype showed up many times. The chain is built from TRBV20-1 and TRBJ1-1, with D possibly TRBD1 on 5 matching bases. The CDR3 extends over 15 amino acids. CDR1 and CDR2 from the germline V gene are DFQATT and SNEGSKA (reference sequence). The germline V and J ends were trimmed by 0 bases and 3 bases, with 14 bases remaining between them. CDR3 sequence reads: CSARDLVRVDTEAFF. The CDR3 bases are TGCAGTGCTAGAGATCTGGTCAGGGTAGACACTGAAGCTTTCTTT.

The gene calls are TRBV12-3 or TRBV12-4 and TRBJ2-7; no reliable D call. V lost 6 bases and J lost 2, with 11 bases in between. The CDR3 runs 13 residues. DNA for the CDR3: TGTGCCAGCAGCCCCAACGGACCCTACGAGCAGTACTTC. Protein: CASSPNGPYEQYF.

The chain couples TRBV6-5 to TRBJ1-4; 8 bases fit TRBD1. This CDR3 region has 15 residues. Unmatched junction bases numbered 7, after V lost 2 bases and J lost 8 bases. Germline V gene data show CDR1 as MNHEY and CDR2 as SVGAGI. The CDR3 is CASSYQDRGGEKLFF. The CDR3 DNA follows: TGTGCCAGCAGTTACCAAGACAGGGGAGGCGAAAAACTGTTTTTT.

This clonotype was counted at least ten times. V and J are TRBV12-3 or TRBV12-4 and TRBJ1-1; D is unresolved. Between the trimmed V and J ends, which lost 3 bases and 2 bases, there was a span of 7 bases. The CDR3 runs 13 residues. The CDR3 region has the DNA TGTGCCAGCAGTTTCGACTTTAACACTGAAGCTTTCTTT. Translation gives CASSFDFNTEAFF.

Many counts were recorded for this clonotype. The chain has TRBV7-8 and TRBJ2-1; D possibly corresponds to TRBD2 (6 bases). Per the germline V gene, CDR1 is SGHVS and CDR2 is FQNEAQ. V dropped 0 bases and J dropped 10 bases, with 22 bases sitting between them. This CDR3 is 17 amino acids long. The CDR3 is CASSLAITRDLPTEQFF. DNA of the CDR3: TGTGCCAGCAGCTTAGCCATCACCCGGGACTTGCCCACCGAGCAGTTCTTC.

The sample holds many counts of this clonotype. This chain uses TRBV27 with TRBJ2-1; 9 bases map to TRBD2. CDR3 size: 16 residues. J lost 4 bases, V lost 5 bases, and 9 bases had no gene match. Germline lookup yields CDR1 MNHEY and CDR2 SMNVEV (reference sequence). The CDR3 nucleotides read TGTGCCAGCAGTACCTTAGCGGGAGTGGAGTACAATGAGCAGTTCTTC. It codes for CASSTLAGVEYNEQFF.

This clonotype was seen at least ten times. This chain uses TRBV5-8 with TRBJ2-1; tentative D call: TRBD1 (9 bases). From germline, CDR1 is SGHTS and CDR2 YDEGEE. Trimming took off 4 bases at V and 8 bases at J, with 19 bases between the two ends. There are 15 residues in the CDR3. CDR3 sequence (DNA): TGTGCCAGCAGCCCCCGGGGGGGACAGGGCCATGAGCAGTTCTTC. Translating gives CASSPRGGQGHEQFF.

This clonotype was seen many times. The CDR3 is CASSLTGGEVYEQYF. DNA of the CDR3: TGTGCCAGCAGTTTGACAGGGGGCGAGGTATACGAGCAGTACTTC. The V and J genes are TRBV28 and TRBJ2-7; 10 positions agree with TRBD1. CDR1 and CDR2 from the germline V gene are MDHEN and SYDVKM. CDR3 length: 15 residues. V trimming: 3 bases; J trimming: 4 bases; junction bases outside the gene matches: 6.

This clonotype appeared many times. The chain joins TRBV5-1 to TRBJ2-7; 14 bases fit TRBD2. Per germline, CDR1 SGHRS and CDR2 YFSETQ. The CDR3 runs 15 residues. V dropped 6 bases and J dropped 3; count of bases not matched to a gene: 5. CDR3 nucleotide sequence: TGCGCCAGCAACCTGGGACTAGCGGGAGACTACGAGCAGTACTTC. Its protein is CASNLGLAGDYEQYF.